A single sample gave rise to the 28 T cell receptor beta chains below, sequenced in a study of blood T cell repertoires in COVID-19. Generated by immunoSEQ multiplex PCR, the TCRdb table keeps only in-frame clones and is missing some. This table holds 100,000 or so clones, around 91% found once. The sequenced material came from peripheral blood. All receptors come from an elderly woman with acute or convalescent COVID-19.

This sequence joins TRBV27 and TRBJ1-2, with TRBD1 identical over 7 bases. The germline CDR1 and CDR2 sequences are MNHEY and SMNVEV (reference sequence). V shed 4 bases, J shed 4 bases, and the junction held 3 bases outside the gene matches. This CDR3 spans 13 amino acids. The CDR3, as DNA: TGTGCCAGCAGTTCCCGACAGGGCTATGGCTACACCTTC. Its translation: CASSSRQGYGYTF.

The rearrangement links TRBV9 to TRBJ2-1; TRBD2 matches at 13 bases. Germline CDR1 SGDLS, CDR2 YYNGEE. V dropped 3 bases and J dropped 7; count of bases not matched to a gene: 7. CDR3 length: 16 amino acids. In DNA, the CDR3 is TGTGCCAGCAGCGCGCCGGGACTAGCGGGGACAAATGAGCAGTTCTTC. Its translation is CASSAPGLAGTNEQFF.

The J gene is TRBJ1-6, the V gene TRBV6-5; 10 positions agree with TRBD1. The J segment lost 8 bases and the V segment lost 6 bases, leaving 4 bases of the junction unmatched. The CDR3 covers 14 residues. Germline values: CDR1 MNHEY, CDR2 SVGAGI. The DNA for the CDR3 is TGTGCCAGCAGAGCGACAGGGGGCGATTCACCCCTCCACTTT. Protein product: CASRATGGDSPLHF.

This chain links TRBV6-6 with TRBJ2-7, with a possible D match to TRBD1 (5 bases). The CDR3 totals 14 residues. Germline lookup yields CDR1 MNHNY and CDR2 SVGAGI (reference sequence). Trimming removed 2 bases from V and 5 bases from J, with 13 bases in between. The CDR3 region is CASSYLGVFNEQYF. The CDR3, as DNA: TGTGCCAGCAGTTACCTAGGGGTATTCAACGAGCAGTACTTC.

The chain joins TRBV19 to TRBJ1-1, with a weak D call TRBD1 (6 bases). CDR1 LNHDA and CDR2 SQIVND come from the germline V gene (reference sequence). This CDR3 has 14 residues. V was pared by 4 bases and J by 1 base, with 10 bases between. The CDR3 bases are TGTGCCAGTAGTACCATGACAGGGAACACTGAAGCTTTCTTT. Translating it yields CASSTMTGNTEAFF.

The chain combines TRBV7-8 with TRBJ2-7; maybe TRBD1 (6 bases). The V end lost 5 bases, the J end lost 4 bases, and 15 bases lay between the germline ends. The CDR3 is made up of 14 amino acids. Per germline, CDR1 SGHVS and CDR2 FQNEAQ. CDR3 nucleotide sequence: TGTGCCAGCAGCAAACGGACAGTGATTTACGAGCAGTACTTC. This sequence encodes CASSKRTVIYEQYF. Full variable domain (remainder filled in from reference TRBV7-8 and TRBJ2-7): GAGVSQSPRYKVAKRGQDVALRCDPISGHVSLFWYQQALGQGPEFLTYFQNEAQLDKSGLPSDRFFAERPEGSVSTLKIQRTQQEDSAVYLCASSKRTVIYEQYFGPGTRLTVT.

The chain has TRBV24-1 and TRBJ2-6; D is perhaps TRBD1 (6 bases). The CDR3 runs 15 residues. Germline-derived CDR1 and CDR2 are KGHDR and SFDVKD. Trimming stripped 9 bases from V and 3 bases from J, with 14 bases between. The CDR3 loop reads CATGTGGGGANVLTF. The CDR3 DNA sequence: TGTGCCACCGGAACTGGGGGCGGTGGGGCCAACGTCCTGACTTTC.

In DNA form, the CDR3 reads TGCGCCAGCAGCCAAGATAACAGCGGGGTCACCTACGAGCAGTACTTC. Encoded protein: CASSQDNSGVTYEQYF. The chain recombines TRBV4-3 with TRBJ2-7; 7 positions match TRBD2. Germline trimming cut 0 bases from V and 2 bases from J; bases unmatched to any gene: 7. The CDR3 sequence is 16 residues long. CDR1 LGHNA and CDR2 YSLEER come from the germline V gene.

The V and J genes are TRBV5-4 and TRBJ2-7, with 9 nucleotides matching TRBD1. The V gene's germline CDR1 is SGHNT and CDR2 YYREEE (reference sequence). This CDR3 comprises 14 residues. V was pared by 3 bases and J by 3 bases, with 4 bases of the junction left unmatched. The CDR3 bases are TGTGCCAGCAGCTCGGACAGGGGTTACTACGAGCAGTACTTC. It specifies CASSSDRGYYEQYF.

The rearrangement uses TRBV10-3 and TRBJ2-7, with 10 nucleotides matching TRBD1. Trimming took 11 bases from V and 1 from J; bases not matched to a gene: 8. The CDR3 extends over 14 amino acids. In germline, CDR1 is ENHRY, CDR2 SYGVKD. CDR3 nucleotides: TGTGCCGCATCACCGGGACAGGGGTCCTACGAGCAGTACTTC. Translated, it gives CAASPGQGSYEQYF.

V gene TRBV9 combines with J gene TRBJ2-1; D might be TRBD1 (5 bases). This CDR3 region has 12 residues. Germline V gene lookup returns CDR1 SGDLS and CDR2 YYNGEE. V was trimmed by 4 bases and J by 4 bases, leaving 6 bases between them. CDR3 DNA sequence: TGTGCCAGCAGCTCAGGGTACAATGAGCAGTTCTTC. This translates into CASSSGYNEQFF.

The rearrangement joins TRBV2 to TRBJ1-5; D possibly corresponds to TRBD1 (5 bases). The CDR3 contains 15 residues. Germline V lookup: CDR1 SNHLY, CDR2 FYNNEI. The V gene lost 3 bases and the J gene lost 2 bases, with 11 bases spanning the gap. The CDR3: CASSDRVGGNQPQHF. The DNA for the CDR3 is TGTGCCAGCAGTGATAGAGTAGGGGGCAATCAGCCCCAGCATTTT.

The chain recombines TRBV2 with TRBJ1-1; 10 bases map to TRBD1. The CDR3 is 15 amino acids. Germline V gene lookup returns CDR1 SNHLY and CDR2 FYNNEI. Germline trimming cut 5 bases from V and 6 bases from J; bases unmatched to any gene: 9. The DNA for the CDR3 is TGTGCCAGCAGTCAGACAGGGGGCGGGTTCGCTGAAGCTTTCTTT. It encodes CASSQTGGGFAEAFF.

The genes are TRBV28 and TRBJ1-4; D is undetermined. The CDR3 has 17 amino acids. Per the germline V gene, CDR1 is MDHEN and CDR2 is SYDVKM. Trimming took 3 bases from V and 0 from J, leaving 14 bases between them. The CDR3 reads CASSLFLYRTTNEKLFF. CDR3 in DNA: TGTGCCAGCAGTTTGTTTCTTTATCGTACAACTAATGAAAAACTGTTTTTT.

This clone was seen a handful of times. The chain carries TRBV7-6 and TRBJ1-6, with D hard to call. With 5 bases removed from V and 6 bases from J, the gap between germline ends came to 17 bases. The CDR3 has 16 amino acids. Germline CDR1 reads SGHVS; CDR2 reads FNYEAQ. Written as DNA, the CDR3 is TGTGCCAGCAGCCTTGGACTGCGCGACTTTAATTCACCCCTCCACTTT. It translates to CASSLGLRDFNSPLHF.

The chain uses TRBV19 and TRBJ2-3; 10 bases are shared with TRBD2. V shed 7 bases, J shed 0 bases, and the junction held 1 base outside the gene matches. Germline V lookup: CDR1 LNHDA, CDR2 SQIVND (reference sequence). The CDR3 totals 14 residues. CDR3 protein: CASNSGGSTDTQYF. In nucleotides, the CDR3 is TGTGCCAGTAATAGCGGGGGGAGCACAGATACGCAGTATTTT.

This clone showed up just once. The chain recombines TRBV24-1 with TRBJ2-2; TRBD2 aligns across 8 bases. V shed 2 bases and J 3 bases; nucleotides not matched to a gene: 7. The CDR3 contains 17 residues. Germline CDR1 KGHDR, CDR2 SFDVKD. Here the CDR3 DNA reads TGTGCCACCAGTGATTCAGCGGGGGACCATCACACCGGGGAGCTGTTTTTT. Translated: CATSDSAGDHHTGELFF.

This chain uses TRBV18 with TRBJ1-3; D possibly corresponds to TRBD1 (6 bases). This CDR3 region has 15 residues. Trimming removed 6 bases from V and 2 bases from J, with 14 bases in between. CDR1 and CDR2 (germline): KGHSH, LQKENI. CDR3 residues: CASSPTGSPGNTIYF. The CDR3 DNA follows: TGTGCCAGCTCGCCGACAGGTTCCCCTGGAAACACCATATATTTT.

The rearrangement uses TRBV6-5 and TRBJ2-1; 11 positions agree with TRBD2. V gave up 4 bases and J gave up 7 bases; unmatched junction bases: 6. CDR1 MNHEY and CDR2 SVGAGI come from the germline V gene. The CDR3 consists of 15 residues. DNA for the CDR3: TGTGCCAGCAGTTTTAGCGGGGGGGCCGGTAATGAGCAGTTCTTC. Encoded protein: CASSFSGGAGNEQFF.

The chain is built from TRBV29-1 and TRBJ1-1, with TRBD1 matching over 9 bases. The CDR3 runs 16 residues. V dropped 1 base and J dropped 4; count of bases not matched to a gene: 10. Germline values: CDR1 SQVTM, CDR2 ANQGSEA. DNA of the CDR3: TGCAGCGTTGAAGGGGACAGGGATTGGTCGGGCACTGAAGCTTTCTTT. This gives the protein CSVEGDRDWSGTEAFF.

The V and J genes are TRBV6-2 or TRBV6-3 and TRBJ1-5; 8 nucleotides match TRBD1. Germline assignment: CDR1 MNHEY and CDR2 SVGEGT. The ends lost 5 bases at V and 4 bases at J; junction bases unmatched: 7. This CDR3 comprises 15 residues. The CDR3 region is CASSHTGTGNQPQHF. In DNA, the CDR3 is TGTGCCAGCAGTCACACCGGGACAGGTAATCAGCCCCAGCATTTT.

V and J are TRBV19 and TRBJ1-5, with 8 bases identical to TRBD1. V lost 9 bases to trimming and J lost 0 bases; unmatched junction nucleotides: 10. CDR1 is LNHDA and CDR2 is SQIVND in the germline V gene (reference sequence). This CDR3 contains 16 residues. In DNA form, the CDR3 reads TGTGCCAGGAGTCGGGGACAGGACCTTAGCAATCAGCCCCAGCATTTT. Protein sequence: CARSRGQDLSNQPQHF.

The sample holds one count of this clone. CDR3 amino acids: CAWDDGRREYGYTF. The CDR3 region has the DNA TGTGCCTGGGACGACGGGAGGAGGGAGTATGGCTACACCTTC. The rearrangement links TRBV30 to TRBJ1-2; D is undetermined. Trimming pared 5 bases from V and 5 bases from J, leaving 18 bases between. Germline assignment: CDR1 GTSNPN and CDR2 SVGIG (reference sequence). The CDR3 loop spans 14 amino acids.

The chain uses TRBV28 and TRBJ1-1, with 8 bases lining up with TRBD1. The CDR3 spans 17 residues. Germline assignment: CDR1 MDHEN and CDR2 SYDVKM. V shed 6 bases, J shed 10 bases, and the junction held 22 bases outside the gene matches. CDR3 amino acids: CASRSTGASAGTPVAFF. The CDR3 DNA follows: TGTGCCAGCAGATCGACAGGGGCCAGCGCTGGTACTCCTGTAGCTTTCTTT. Full variable domain (outside the CDR3, taken from reference TRBV28 and TRBJ1-1): DVKVTQSSRYLVKRTGEKVFLECVQDMDHENMFWYRQDPGLGLRLIYFSYDVKMKEKGDIPEGYSVSREKKERFSLILESASTNQTSMYLCASRSTGASAGTPVAFFGQGTRLTVV.

This clone appeared once. V and J are TRBV7-2 and TRBJ2-7; TRBD1 matches at 12 bases. Per the germline V gene, CDR1 is SGHTA and CDR2 is FQGNSA. With 7 bases clipped from V and 7 bases from J, the junction kept 8 bases outside the gene matches. The length of the CDR3 is 14 residues. CDR3 nucleotide sequence: TGTGCCAGCATCAAGGGACAGGGGGCTGTAGAGCAGTACTTC. Translated: CASIKGQGAVEQYF.

The table lists this clone with a count of one. The V and J genes are TRBV7-2 and TRBJ2-7, with D possibly matching TRBD1 (6 bases). The CDR3 is made up of 14 amino acids. The germline V and J ends were trimmed by 4 bases and 10 bases, with 20 bases remaining between them. CDR1 is SGHTA and CDR2 is FQGNSA in the germline V gene. The CDR3 loop reads CASSSQKFQGSQYF. The CDR3 nucleotides read TGTGCCAGCAGCTCGCAGAAATTCCAGGGGTCACAGTACTTC.

This chain uses TRBV11-3 with TRBJ2-7; D is possibly TRBD1 (5 bases). Trimming pared 5 bases from V and 4 bases from J, leaving 12 bases between. Germline lookup yields CDR1 SGHNT and CDR2 YENEEA. CDR3 length equals 13 residues. The CDR3 nucleotides read TGTGCCAGCAGCCCCTTGGACAAGTACGAGCAGTACTTC. As protein: CASSPLDKYEQYF.

The J gene is TRBJ2-2, the V gene TRBV30; perhaps TRBD2 as D (5 bases). Germline V gene sequence: CDR1 GTSNPN, CDR2 SVGIG (reference sequence). V was cut by 0 bases and J by 7 bases, with 9 bases left in between. The CDR3 loop spans 13 amino acids. The DNA for the CDR3 is TGTGCCTGGAGTGTCTTCGAGGGCGGGGAGCTGTTTTTT. It is translated as CAWSVFEGGELFF.